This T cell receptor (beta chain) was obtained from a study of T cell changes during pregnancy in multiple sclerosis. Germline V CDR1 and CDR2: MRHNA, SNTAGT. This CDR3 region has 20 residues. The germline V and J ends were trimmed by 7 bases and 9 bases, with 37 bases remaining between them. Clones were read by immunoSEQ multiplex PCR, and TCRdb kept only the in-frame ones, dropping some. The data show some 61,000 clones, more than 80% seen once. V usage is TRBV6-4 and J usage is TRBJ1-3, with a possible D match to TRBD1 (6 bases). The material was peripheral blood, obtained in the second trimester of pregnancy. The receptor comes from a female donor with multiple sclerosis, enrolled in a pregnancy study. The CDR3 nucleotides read TGTGCCAGCACCGACCCCCGCCTGGGACACCCGATTTTCTCAGCCGGCACCATATATTTT. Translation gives CASTDPRLGHPIFSAGTIYF.